The 27 T cell receptor beta chains below come from one sample, sequenced in a study of regulatory T cells in long-lasting Graves disease. TCR beta libraries were built with iRepertoire HTBI primers and Arm-PCR of CDR3 regions. TCRdb itself ran the multiplex PCR reads through MiXCR, one entry per CDR3 protein. The table lists about 240,000 distinct CDR3 sequences, roughly 21% of them singletons. Indicated time point: newly diagnosed GD, antithyroid drugs for less than 3 months. The TCR library was prepared using RNA isolated from PBMCs. The sample was peripheral blood mononuclear cells (PBMCs), taken at new diagnosis, from a patient treated with antithyroid drugs. Source of these receptors: a female donor with Graves disease.

In this sample, this clonotype turned up many times. CDR3 bases: TGTGCCAGCAGATTCGGGGTCGTGGGGGCCGGGGAGCTGTTTTTT. Its translation is CASRFGVVGAGELFF. The rearrangement links TRBV6-1 to TRBJ2-2; perhaps D is TRBD1 or TRBD2 (5 bases each). The CDR3 is made up of 15 amino acids. The V end lost 6 bases, the J end lost 6 bases, and 17 bases lay between the germline ends. Germline V gene lookup returns CDR1 MNHNS and CDR2 SASEGT.

The chain combines TRBV10-1 with TRBJ2-2, with 8 bases aligning to TRBD1. The CDR3 consists of 17 residues. The V gene's germline CDR1 is WNHNN and CDR2 SYGVQD (reference sequence). With V trimmed by 5 bases and J by 1 base, 9 bases remained unmatched. CDR3 nucleotide sequence: TGCGCCAGCAGTCCTGACAGGGGAGCAGGGAACACCGGGGAGCTGTTTTTT. Translated, it gives CASSPDRGAGNTGELFF.

Ten or more counts support this clonotype. This chain joins TRBV5-1 and TRBJ1-3; D remains ambiguous. The CDR3 sequence is 12 residues long. V shed 0 bases and J shed 4 bases, with 2 bases lying between them. Germline CDR1 is SGHRS and CDR2 is YFSETQ. CDR3 sequence (DNA): TGCGCCAGCAGCTTGGAGGGAAACACCATATATTTT. Translated, it gives CASSLEGNTIYF. Complete variable domain (other parts from reference TRBV5-1 and TRBJ1-3): KAGVTQTPRYLIKTRGQQVTLSCSPISGHRSVSWYQQTPGQGLQFLFEYFSETQRNKGNFPGRFSGRQFSNSRSEMNVSTLELGDSALYLCASSLEGNTIYFGEGSWLTVV.

The rearrangement joins TRBV7-2 to TRBJ1-1; D unresolved. Trimming removed 2 bases at V and 4 bases at J, with 11 bases between. Germline V lookup: CDR1 SGHTA, CDR2 FQGNSA. This CDR3 spans 14 amino acids. The CDR3 reads CASSLFEVGTEAFF. Written as DNA, the CDR3 is TGTGCCAGCAGCTTATTCGAGGTCGGCACTGAAGCTTTCTTT.

This clonotype occurred many times. J is TRBJ1-2 and V is TRBV30; the D gene is possibly TRBD1 (6 bases). Germline CDR1 is GTSNPN and CDR2 is SVGIG (reference sequence). The germline V and J ends were trimmed by 4 bases and 4 bases, with 22 bases remaining between them. This CDR3 is 16 amino acids long. CDR3 in DNA: TGTGCCTGGACCCTAAGGGGGTATGCTCTGGGCTATGGCTACACCTTC. This translates into CAWTLRGYALGYGYTF.

This clonotype was seen at least ten times. This sequence joins TRBV7-9 and TRBJ1-2; the match to TRBD1 covers 9 bases. The germline V gene encodes CDR1 SEHNR and CDR2 FQNEAQ (reference sequence). With 4 bases clipped from V and 7 bases from J, the junction kept 10 bases outside the gene matches. CDR3 size: 15 residues. CDR3 residues: CASSYAGTGRGGYTF. The CDR3, as DNA: TGTGCCAGCAGCTACGCCGGGACAGGGAGGGGTGGCTACACCTTC.

On this clonotype: A read error is likely here: a far larger clone is one base away. Since no conserved phenylalanine or tryptophan closes the CDR3, a read error is the likely cause. This chain joins TRBV20-1 and TRBJ2-5; the match to TRBD2 covers 12 bases. The J call may be faulty, since TRBJ2-1 better matches the DNA end. The CDR3 consists of 16 residues. Germline V CDR1 and CDR2: DFQATT, SNEGSKA (reference sequence). In nucleotides, the CDR3 is TGCAGTGCCCAACGTACTACTAGCGGGGGGAACAATGAGCAGTTCTCC. Its translation is CSAQRTTSGGNNEQFS.

This clonotype was found many times. This chain connects TRBV28 to TRBJ1-1; tentative D call: TRBD1 (5 bases). Germline CDR1 reads MDHEN; CDR2 reads SYDVKM. Deletions cut 6 bases from V and 1 base from J, with 9 bases between. CDR3 length: 13 residues. The CDR3 region has the DNA TGTGCCAGCAGGGGACCGGGGAACACTGAAGCTTTCTTT. Protein product: CASRGPGNTEAFF. Using reference TRBV28 and TRBJ1-1 for the parts outside the CDR3, the full variable domain is DVKVTQSSRYLVKRTGEKVFLECVQDMDHENMFWYRQDPGLGLRLIYFSYDVKMKEKGDIPEGYSVSREKKERFSLILESASTNQTSMYLCASRGPGNTEAFFGQGTRLTVV.

In its sample, this clonotype was seen many times. The genes are TRBV7-9 and TRBJ2-1; 10 positions agree with TRBD2. From germline, CDR1 is SEHNR and CDR2 FQNEAQ (reference sequence). V lost 2 bases to trimming and J lost 6 bases; unmatched junction nucleotides: 13. The CDR3 spans 18 residues. CDR3 protein: CASSLRASGRGVGNEQFF. CDR3 nucleotide sequence: TGTGCCAGCAGCTTAAGGGCTAGCGGGAGAGGAGTCGGCAATGAGCAGTTCTTC.

This clonotype appeared a few times. A much larger clonotype is one base distant, so this may be a read error. The chain has TRBV20-1 and TRBJ2-3; D gene uncertain. Germline-derived CDR1 and CDR2 are DFQATT and SNEGSKA (reference sequence). The CDR3 has 16 amino acids. V was trimmed by 0 bases and J by 0 bases, leaving 13 bases between them. The CDR3 bases are TGCAGTGCTAGAGAGTCGAGATACGCTAGCACAGATACGCAGTATTTT. Amino acid sequence: CSARESRYASTDTQYF.

The genes are TRBV3-1 and TRBJ2-1; 9 nucleotides agree with TRBD1. Germline CDR1 and CDR2: LGHDT and YNNKEL (reference sequence). This CDR3 has 12 residues. The J segment lost 7 bases and the V segment lost 7 bases, leaving 2 bases of the junction unmatched. CDR3 nucleotides: TGTGCCAGCAAGGGACAGGGTAATGAGCAGTTCTTC. Its protein product is CASKGQGNEQFF.

The CDR3 DNA reads TGCAGTGCTGGGCCACCCACCGGGGAGCTGTTTTTT. This sequence encodes CSAGPPTGELFF. V is TRBV20-1 and J is TRBJ2-2; D is unclear. Germline V gene data show CDR1 as DFQATT and CDR2 as SNEGSKA (reference sequence). The length of the CDR3 is 12 residues. V was cut by 5 bases and J by 4 bases, with 8 bases left in between.

This clonotype was seen at least ten times. The chain joins TRBV7-8 to TRBJ1-4; D remains unclear. V gave up 5 bases and J gave up 2 bases, with 12 bases separating them. Germline CDR1 reads SGHVS; CDR2 reads FQNEAQ. The CDR3 runs to 15 residues. As DNA, the CDR3 is TGTGCCAGCAGCCTCCGGATGTCTACTAATGAAAAACTGTTTTTT. Its protein product is CASSLRMSTNEKLFF.

The chain combines TRBV24-1 with TRBJ2-2, with 8 bases matching TRBD1. The CDR3 runs to 18 residues. V was pared by 6 bases and J by 0 bases, with 11 bases of the junction left unmatched. Germline V gene sequence: CDR1 KGHDR, CDR2 SFDVKD. The DNA of the CDR3 is TGTGCCACCAGTCCAGGCAACAGGGGGTTCGCGAACACCGGGGAGCTGTTTTTT. It is translated as CATSPGNRGFANTGELFF.

This clonotype has a count of ten or more. The V and J genes are TRBV10-3 and TRBJ2-2; D remains unclear. This CDR3 contains 17 residues. Between the trimmed V and J ends, which lost 0 bases and 0 bases, there was a span of 11 bases. Germline V lookup: CDR1 ENHRY, CDR2 SYGVKD. The CDR3 nucleotides are TGTGCCATCAGTGAGTCGGGCAGAAACGCGAACACCGGGGAGCTGTTTTTT. The encoded protein is CAISESGRNANTGELFF.

In this sample, this clonotype turned up many times. This sequence joins TRBV20-1 and TRBJ1-3; no firm D call. Germline loops: CDR1 DFQATT, CDR2 SNEGSKA (reference sequence). Between the trimmed V and J ends, which lost 1 base and 0 bases, there was a span of 19 bases. The CDR3 is 18 residues long. The CDR3 loop reads CSARGYPGQPSSGNTIYF. DNA of the CDR3: TGCAGTGCTAGAGGCTACCCGGGCCAGCCGAGCTCTGGAAACACCATATATTTT.

For this clonotype: This likely came from a read error, as a far larger clone is one base away. J is TRBJ2-7 and V is TRBV5-8; 10 nucleotides match TRBD1. CDR1 and CDR2 (germline): SGHTS, YDEGEE. CDR3 length: 14 amino acids. Trimming took 4 bases from V and 7 from J; bases not matched to a gene: 8. This chain's CDR3 is CASSGGQGVGEQYF. In DNA, the CDR3 is TGTGCCAGCAGCGGCGGACAGGGGGTAGGGGAGCAGTACTTC.

About this clonotype itself: A much larger clone sits a single nucleotide away, making a read error possible. V is TRBV7-9 and J is TRBJ2-3; D uncertain. CDR1 and CDR2 (germline): SEHNR, FQNEAQ (reference sequence). The CDR3 contains 12 residues. This chain's CDR3 is CASSRYTDTQCF. CDR3 bases: TGTGCCAGCAGCCGGTACACAGATACGCAGTGTTTT.

This clonotype was counted ten times or more. This chain joins TRBV7-9 and TRBJ1-2; TRBD1 agrees at 7 bases. Germline V gene sequence: CDR1 SEHNR, CDR2 FQNEAQ (reference sequence). The V and J ends lost 2 bases and 7 bases, in that order; junction bases with no gene match: 4. CDR3 length: 13 residues. The DNA of the CDR3 is TGTGCCAGCAGCTTAACAGGGGCGCGTGGCTACACCTTC. Translation gives CASSLTGARGYTF.

This chain joins TRBV19 and TRBJ2-7; 7 nucleotides match TRBD1. The CDR3 has 15 amino acids. V lost 6 bases to trimming and J lost 4 bases; unmatched junction nucleotides: 12. CDR1 is LNHDA and CDR2 is SQIVND in the germline V gene (reference sequence). In DNA, the CDR3 is TGTGCCAGTAGGACGCATGGGGACAGTTCTTACGAGCAGTACTTC. This sequence encodes CASRTHGDSSYEQYF. Full variable domain (missing parts from reference TRBV19 and TRBJ2-7): DGGITQSPKYLFRKEGQNVTLSCEQNLNHDAMYWYRQDPGQGLRLIYYSQIVNDFQKGDIAEGYSVSREKKESFPLTVTSAQKNPTAFYLCASRTHGDSSYEQYFGPGTRLTVT.

This clonotype was recorded many times. This chain uses TRBV2 with TRBJ1-2; possible D gene TRBD1, 6 bases. The germline V gene has CDR1 SNHLY and CDR2 FYNNEI. V was cut by 6 bases and J by 8 bases, with 16 bases left in between. The CDR3 covers 13 residues. The CDR3 loop reads CASRNRDIGGYTF. DNA of the CDR3: TGTGCCAGCAGGAACAGGGATATCGGCGGCTACACCTTC. Together with reference TRBV2 and TRBJ1-2, the CDR3 gives the full variable domain: EPEVTQTPSHQVTQMGQEVILRCVPISNHLYFYWYRQILGQKVEFLVSFYNNEISEKSEIFDDQFSVERPDGSNFTLKIRSTKLEDSAMYFCASRNRDIGGYTFGSGTRLTVV.

This clonotype showed up many times. This chain uses TRBV30 with TRBJ2-7; D gene uncertain. The CDR3 covers 13 residues. Germline V gene data show CDR1 as GTSNPN and CDR2 as SVGIG (reference sequence). V was pared by 4 bases and J by 4 bases, with 14 bases between. DNA for the CDR3: TGTGCCTGGACCCGTCTGAAAGGATACGAGCAGTACTTC. Protein sequence: CAWTRLKGYEQYF.

This clonotype was detected ten times or more. The chain has TRBV27 and TRBJ2-7, with TRBD1 identical over 8 bases. Germline values: CDR1 MNHEY, CDR2 SMNVEV (reference sequence). The V and J ends lost 6 bases and 3 bases, in that order; junction bases with no gene match: 10. The CDR3 extends over 15 amino acids. Here the CDR3 reads CASSTTGTGLYEQYF. DNA for the CDR3: TGTGCCAGCAGCACCACCGGGACAGGCCTCTACGAGCAGTACTTC.

This clonotype was seen many times. This CDR3 reads CATSDPTETGYNEQFF. CDR3 sequence (DNA): TGTGCCACCAGTGACCCCACCGAGACAGGTTACAATGAGCAGTTCTTC. The J gene is TRBJ2-1, the V gene TRBV24-1; D possibly corresponds to TRBD1 (6 bases). Trimming left V 4 bases short and J 4 bases short, with 16 bases between. CDR3 size: 16 residues. Germline CDR1 KGHDR, CDR2 SFDVKD.

The rearrangement joins TRBV28 to TRBJ2-5; 9 nucleotides agree with TRBD2. CDR1 and CDR2 (germline): MDHEN, SYDVKM. The CDR3 is 14 amino acids. The V and J ends lost 7 bases and 4 bases, in that order; junction bases with no gene match: 7. CDR3 sequence (DNA): TGTGCCAGCAACATCCTAGCGGGGAGAGAGACCCAGTACTTC. Translation gives CASNILAGRETQYF.

This clonotype was seen ten or more times. The chain has TRBV6-2 or TRBV6-3 and TRBJ2-1; 10 positions match TRBD2. This CDR3 is 14 amino acids long. Trimming at V came to 6 bases and at J to 5 bases, leaving 4 bases not matched to a gene. Germline-derived CDR1 and CDR2 are MNHEY and SVGEGT. The CDR3 here is CASRAGGRNNEQFF. DNA of the CDR3: TGTGCCAGCAGAGCGGGGGGGAGAAACAATGAGCAGTTCTTC.

V usage is TRBV4-3 and J usage is TRBJ2-7; 8 bases are a match to TRBD2. This CDR3 is built from 14 residues. The junction had 1 base not matched to a gene; V was cut back by 0 bases and J by 3 bases. The V gene's germline CDR1 is LGHNA and CDR2 YSLEER. The CDR3 loop is CASSQDTSGYEQYF. The CDR3 bases are TGCGCCAGCAGCCAAGATACTAGCGGCTACGAGCAGTACTTC.